The subject of this entry is one TCR beta chain. The germline V and J ends were trimmed by 0 bases and 7 bases, with 12 bases remaining between them. From germline, CDR1 is LGHNA and CDR2 YSLEER. The length of the CDR3 is 14 residues. The study ran its PCR with 60 Vbeta and 13 Jbeta primers. TCRdb keeps only in-frame clones here, not all; method: immunoSEQ multiplex PCR. The sample features roughly 80,000 clones, with 5.5% to 6.5% in its top ten. These data are taken from a study of cytomegalovirus exposure and HLA in healthy donors. Study-level background: Unique TCRs from HLA-typed donors, around 79 million of them, were held in an early data release.

Source material: PBMCs. The V and J genes are TRBV4-3 and TRBJ1-2; D remains unclear. The receptor was derived from a girl between 5 and 17 years old in good health and CMV-seropositive. The CDR3 region has the DNA TGCGCCAGCAGCCAAGATTCACGGGAGGGTGGCTACACCTTC. Translating gives CASSQDSREGGYTF.